This is a list of T cell receptor beta chains from one sample in a study of low-dose radiotherapy and immunotherapy resistance in tumors. TCRdb ran MiXCR on the reads and lists one entry per CDR3 protein. In the table there are some 100,000 distinct CDR3 sequences, less than 25% of which are singletons. Sample: PBMCs, taken after low-dose radiotherapy plus immunotherapy. Every receptor here comes from a male donor with prostate cancer. CDR3s include the opening cysteine and the closing phenylalanine or tryptophan. A D gene is named only where the DNA matches it firmly. Where a row states a size, it is once, few, many or the class of an expanded clone; other rows omit it.

CDR3 | DNA | J | size | V | D
CASREDREKLFF | TGCGCCAGCAGGGAAGACCGGGAAAAACTGTTTTTT | TRBJ1-4 | many | TRBV10-2 | .
CSASLRASAGLDTQYF | TGCAGTGCTAGCCTCCGGGCCTCCGCGGGATTAGATACGCAGTATTTT | TRBJ2-3 | . | TRBV20-1 | .
CSVGLLSSTDTQYF | TGCAGCGTGGGTCTTCTCTCTAGCACAGATACGCAGTATTTT | TRBJ2-3 | many | TRBV29-1 | .
CASSSGQGVAKNIQYF | TGCGCCAGCAGCTCAGGACAGGGCGTAGCCAAAAACATTCAGTACTTC | TRBJ2-4 | . | TRBV5-1 | TRBD1
CSAEQLQETQYF | TGCAGCGCGGAGCAGTTACAAGAGACCCAGTACTTC | TRBJ2-5 | many | TRBV29-1 | .
CASTQPGTGRETQYF | TGTGCCAGCACCCAACCAGGGACAGGGAGGGAGACCCAGTACTTC | TRBJ2-5 | many | TRBV25-1 | TRBD1
CASSLGASYNVQFF | TGTGCCAGCAGCTTGGGGGCATCCTACAATGTGCAGTTCTTC | TRBJ2-1 | . | TRBV11-1 | .
CASSLAREGAFF | TGTGCCAGCAGCTTAGCCCGTGAGGGAGCTTTCTTT | TRBJ1-1 | many | TRBV7-9 | .
CASSSGAGGASTDTQYF | TGCGCCAGCAGCTCCGGAGCGGGGGGCGCTAGCACAGATACGCAGTATTTT | TRBJ2-3 | many | TRBV5-1 | TRBD2
CASSLLLRRETQYF | TGTGCCAGCAGCCTCCTCCTGCGGCGCGAGACCCAGTACTTC | TRBJ2-5 | many | TRBV5-8 | .
CASTQAGTSSYNEQFF | TGTGCCAGCACTCAAGCCGGGACTAGCTCCTACAATGAGCAGTTCTTC | TRBJ2-1 | many | TRBV27 | TRBD2
CSAPPRASGGADEQFF | TGCAGTGCGCCCCCCCGGGCTAGCGGGGGGGCCGATGAGCAGTTCTTC | TRBJ2-1 | many | TRBV20-1 | TRBD2
CASSRLDGGIGKNIQYF | TGCGCCAGCAGCCGCCTAGACGGAGGTATCGGCAAAAACATTCAGTACTTC | TRBJ2-4 | many | TRBV5-1 | .
CASSSDWGSGGNTIYF | TGTGCCAGCAGCTCTGATTGGGGGTCGGGAGGAAACACCATATATTTT | TRBJ1-3 | many | TRBV5-6 | .
CASSPRGGGRPKETQYF | TGTGCCAGCAGCCCCCGGGGCGGGGGGCGTCCCAAAGAGACCCAGTACTTC | TRBJ2-5 | . | TRBV7-2 | TRBD2
CASTRSNGGGTGELFF | TGTGCCAGCACCAGAAGTAACGGGGGTGGCACCGGGGAGCTGTTTTTT | TRBJ2-2 | many | TRBV5-4 | .
CASSPQGSTNEKLFF | TGTGCCAGCTCACCACAAGGGTCCACTAATGAAAAACTGTTTTTT | TRBJ1-4 | many | TRBV18 | .
CAITTGANTGELFF | TGTGCCATCACGACAGGGGCGAACACCGGGGAGCTGTTTTTT | TRBJ2-2 | many | TRBV10-3 | TRBD1
CASSYDREYGYTF | TGTGCCAGCAGTTACGACAGGGAATATGGCTACACCTTC | TRBJ1-2 | . | TRBV6-2/TRBV6-3 | TRBD1
CASSQDTGVNTEAFF | TGTGCCAGCAGCCAAGATACAGGGGTGAACACTGAAGCTTTCTTT | TRBJ1-1 | . | TRBV4-2 | TRBD1
CASSLADAGGRETQYF | TGTGCCAGCAGCTTGGCCGATGCGGGGGGGCGAGAGACCCAGTACTTC | TRBJ2-5 | many | TRBV5-4 | TRBD2
CASSFSSRNTEAFF | TGTGCCAGCAGCTTTTCTAGCCGGAACACTGAAGCTTTCTTT | TRBJ1-1 | . | TRBV12-3/TRBV12-4 | .
CASSLGLAGSYEQYF | TGTGCCAGCAGCTTAGGACTAGCGGGCTCCTACGAGCAGTACTTC | TRBJ2-7 | . | TRBV7-3 | TRBD2
CSARLSGGREYF | TGCAGTGCTAGGCTGTCGGGGGGCAGGGAGTATTTT | TRBJ2-3 | many | TRBV20-1 | .
CASRAHNGQGSETQYF | TGTGCCAGCAGGGCTCACAACGGACAGGGCTCCGAGACCCAGTACTTC | TRBJ2-5 | many | TRBV2 | TRBD1
CASTPGTSTDTQYF | TGCGCCAGCACCCCCGGGACTAGCACAGATACGCAGTATTTT | TRBJ2-3 | many | TRBV5-1 | .
CASSQDRGLAGGPKYTGELFF | TGCGCCAGCAGCCAAGATAGGGGACTAGCGGGGGGGCCGAAGTACACCGGGGAGCTGTTTTTT | TRBJ2-2 | few | TRBV4-1 | TRBD2
CSAREGQGVGPKNIQYF | TGCAGTGCTAGAGAGGGACAGGGGGTCGGGCCCAAAAACATTCAGTACTTC | TRBJ2-4 | many | TRBV20-1 | TRBD1
CATKTWGGELFF | TGTGCCACCAAGACATGGGGCGGGGAGCTGTTTTTT | TRBJ2-2 | once | TRBV28 | .
CTSSYEGGGRPEAFF | TGTACCAGCAGTTATGAGGGTGGGGGGCGACCTGAAGCTTTCTTT | TRBJ1-1 | few | TRBV6-5 | .
CASSRIGGRETQYF | TGTGCCAGCAGCAGAATCGGTGGTCGAGAGACCCAGTACTTC | TRBJ2-5 | many | TRBV27 | .
CASNSRGGQETQYF | TGTGCCAGCAATTCACGGGGGGGCCAAGAGACCCAGTACTTC | TRBJ2-5 | many | TRBV2 | TRBD2
CATSDAGFTQYF | TGTGCCACCAGTGATGCGGGATTCACGCAGTATTTT | TRBJ2-3 | . | TRBV24-1 | .
CASSLSAAGLGTQYF | TGTGCCAGCAGTTTATCCGCGGCAGGGTTGGGGACCCAGTACTTC | TRBJ2-5 | many | TRBV27 | .
CASSYGTETQYF | TGTGCCAGCAGCTATGGGACCGAGACGCAGTATTTT | TRBJ2-3 | many | TRBV5-6 | .
CASSLALGTGSYEQYF | TGTGCCAGCAGCTTAGCGTTAGGGACAGGGAGCTACGAGCAGTACTTC | TRBJ2-7 | few | TRBV7-9 | TRBD1
CASSQPDRVTFF | TGTGCCAGCAGCCAGCCGGACAGGGTCACGTTCTTC | TRBJ2-1 | many | TRBV3-1 | TRBD1
CASSKSPTPSNQPQHF | TGTGCCAGCAGCAAATCTCCGACACCTAGCAATCAGCCCCAGCATTTT | TRBJ1-5 | many | TRBV21-1 | .
CASSSGTSGMYQETQYF | TGTGCCAGCAGTTCCGGGACTAGCGGGATGTACCAAGAGACCCAGTACTTC | TRBJ2-5 | few | TRBV26 | .
CASSPQGEGMADTQYF | TGCGCCAGCAGCCCCCAGGGGGAGGGGATGGCAGATACGCAGTATTTT | TRBJ2-3 | many | TRBV4-1 | .
CASTKEGGLVRVEQFF | TGTGCCAGCACCAAAGAGGGGGGGCTAGTCCGGGTGGAGCAGTTCTTC | TRBJ2-1 | many | TRBV7-3 | .
CASRGRGTEAFF | TGTGCCAGCAGGGGCAGGGGTACTGAAGCTTTCTTT | TRBJ1-1 | many | TRBV6-2/TRBV6-3 | .
CASRVGLQGDTQYF | TGTGCCAGCAGGGTGGGACTCCAGGGGGATACGCAGTATTTT | TRBJ2-3 | many | TRBV2 | .
CASTARGANTEAFF | TGTGCCAGCACCGCTCGGGGGGCGAACACTGAAGCTTTCTTT | TRBJ1-1 | many | TRBV2 | .
CSVGRSSGNTIYF | TGCAGCGTTGGACGGAGCTCTGGAAACACCATATATTTT | TRBJ1-3 | many | TRBV29-1 | .
CSASLSSYNEQFF | TGCAGTGCTAGTCTTAGCTCCTACAATGAGCAGTTCTTC | TRBJ2-1 | many | TRBV20-1 | .
CSVDRGQGGTEAFF | TGCAGCGTTGACAGGGGACAGGGGGGGACTGAAGCTTTCTTT | TRBJ1-1 | many | TRBV29-1 | TRBD1
CASSGGGAHNEQFF | TGTGCCAGCAGCGGCGGGGGGGCCCATAATGAGCAGTTCTTC | TRBJ2-1 | many | TRBV3-1 | TRBD2
CASKGGLGDEQFF | TGCGCCAGCAAGGGGGGGCTAGGGGATGAGCAGTTCTTC | TRBJ2-1 | . | TRBV5-1 | .